This T cell receptor (beta chain) was profiled in a study of blood T cells in healthy people across ages. Whole-study results and caveats: Strong correlation existed between TCR beta diversity and naive T cell percentage.

The CDR3 runs to 16 residues. Germline CDR1 MDHEN, CDR2 SYDVKM. A sample-barcoded 5' primer and a J-beta primer mix were used in a second PCR of about 6 to 12 cycles. Any given sample supplied a minimum of 3 million CDR3-containing paired-end reads. TCRdb reanalysed the 5' RACE reads using MiXCR and keeps one entry per CDR3 protein. The profile shows about 1.7 million distinct CDR3 sequences, 28% of them singletons. Of note for this clonotype: Antigen specificity is unknown.

This TCR derives from a woman aged 30 to 39 in good health. Sequenced input: blood. V and J are TRBV28 and TRBJ1-1; D possibly corresponds to TRBD1 (5 bases). CDR3 sequence reads: CVGARGVVRGNTEAFF. The DNA for the CDR3 is TGTGTCGGCGCTCGGGGGGTAGTCCGTGGGAACACTGAAGCTTTCTTT.